This TCR beta chain stems from a study of T cell responses to AZD1222 COVID-19 vaccine. Study results and caveats: Seropositive AZD1222 recipients at baseline numbered only five or six.

Profiled with immunoSEQ multiplex PCR; TCRdb holds only in-frame clones, not every one. The sample holds about 120,000 clones, approximately 90% seen once. CDR1 MNHNS and CDR2 SASEGT come from the germline V gene. Trimming took off 3 bases at V and 7 bases at J, with 4 bases between the two ends. This CDR3 contains 11 residues. For this clone: The antigen is unknown.

The TCR was taken from an adult who received the AZD1222 COVID-19 vaccine. The specimen was peripheral blood, collected 28 days after the second AZD1222 dose. The chain carries TRBV6-1 and TRBJ2-1, with D unresolved. The DNA of the CDR3 is TGTGCCAGCAGTGAGGGGAATGAGCAGTTCTTC. This sequence encodes CASSEGNEQFF.